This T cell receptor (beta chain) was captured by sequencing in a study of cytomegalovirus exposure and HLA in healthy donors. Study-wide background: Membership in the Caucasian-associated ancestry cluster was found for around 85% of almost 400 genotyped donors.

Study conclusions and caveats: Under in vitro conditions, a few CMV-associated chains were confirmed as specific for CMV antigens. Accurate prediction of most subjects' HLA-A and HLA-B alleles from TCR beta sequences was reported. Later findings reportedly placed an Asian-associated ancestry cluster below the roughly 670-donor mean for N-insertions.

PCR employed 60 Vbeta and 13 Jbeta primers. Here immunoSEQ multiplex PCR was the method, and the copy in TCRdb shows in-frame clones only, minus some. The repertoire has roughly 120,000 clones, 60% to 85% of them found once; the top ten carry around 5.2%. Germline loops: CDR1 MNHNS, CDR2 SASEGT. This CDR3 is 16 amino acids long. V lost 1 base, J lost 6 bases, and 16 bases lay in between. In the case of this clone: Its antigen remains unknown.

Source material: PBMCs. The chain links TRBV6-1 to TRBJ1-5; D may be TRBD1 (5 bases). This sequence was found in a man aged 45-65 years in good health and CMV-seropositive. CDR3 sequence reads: CASSEVPGSPLQPQHF. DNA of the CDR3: TGTGCCAGCAGTGAAGTGCCAGGGTCCCCCCTTCAGCCCCAGCATTTT.